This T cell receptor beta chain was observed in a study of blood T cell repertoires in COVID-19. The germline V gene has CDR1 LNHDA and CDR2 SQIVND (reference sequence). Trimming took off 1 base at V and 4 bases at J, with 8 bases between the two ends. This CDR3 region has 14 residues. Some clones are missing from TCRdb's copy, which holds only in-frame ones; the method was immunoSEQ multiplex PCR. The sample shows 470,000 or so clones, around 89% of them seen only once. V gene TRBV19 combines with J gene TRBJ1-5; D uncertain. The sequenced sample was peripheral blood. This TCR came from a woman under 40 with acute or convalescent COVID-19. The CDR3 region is CASSIVSGNQPQHF. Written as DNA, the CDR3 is TGTGCCAGTAGTATAGTTTCGGGGAATCAGCCCCAGCATTTT.